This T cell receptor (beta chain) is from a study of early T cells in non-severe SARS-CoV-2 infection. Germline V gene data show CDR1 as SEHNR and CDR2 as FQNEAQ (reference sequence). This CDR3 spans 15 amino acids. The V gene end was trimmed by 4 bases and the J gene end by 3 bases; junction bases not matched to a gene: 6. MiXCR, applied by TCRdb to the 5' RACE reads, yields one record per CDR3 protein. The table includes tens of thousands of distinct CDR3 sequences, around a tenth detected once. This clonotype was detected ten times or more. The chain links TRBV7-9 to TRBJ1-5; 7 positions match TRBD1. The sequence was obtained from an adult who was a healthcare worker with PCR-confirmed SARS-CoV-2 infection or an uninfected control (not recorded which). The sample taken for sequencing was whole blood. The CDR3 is CASSYGTELNQPQHF. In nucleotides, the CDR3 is TGTGCCAGCAGCTATGGGACAGAACTCAATCAGCCCCAGCATTTT.